This TCR beta chain was found in a study of cytomegalovirus exposure and HLA in healthy donors listed by TCRdb under 2017. Context from the whole study: A later analysis indicated that the 120 validation repertoires were generated on the platform also employed for the 700 or so repertoires of the first cohort. The study aimed to test whether cataloging public T cell receptors could reveal signatures of past pathogen exposure. A separate validation cohort of roughly 110 different subjects was used in addition to the 666-subject first cohort. To predict cytomegalovirus infection status, the study combined high-throughput TCR immunosequencing, statistical association of individual TCRs with disease status, and machine learning.

The study at large found these results: According to the authors, the approach could potentially be generalized to other disease states and immunological phenotypes. The classifier was reported to diagnose cytomegalovirus status with high specificity and sensitivity in both the original cohort and the validation cohort. Subsequent analysis determined that TCRs grouped into clusters in the first cohort also showed a tendency toward co-occurrence across the 120 or so validation repertoires, and about 94% of cluster scores exceeded 0. In vitro tests confirmed that three of the cytomegalovirus-associated TCR beta chains recognize cytomegalovirus antigens. A later analysis had no HLA typing for the validation cohort, so co-occurrence there was scored across all 110 or so repertoires. Most TCR sequences were observed very rarely across donors, whereas some public TCRs were present in many individuals. A total of 164 TCR beta chains were listed by the study as associated with cytomegalovirus.

At the junction V is shortened by 3 bases and J by 5 bases, with 13 bases in between. The germline V gene gives CDR1 as KGHSH and CDR2 as LQKENI. The CDR3 goes from the cysteine to the phenylalanine over 14 residues. Here the CDR3 DNA is all that survives: 42 bases in frame from base 1. Library preparation employed the immunoSEQ multiplex PCR assay. As for the authors' bioinformatics: To diagnose cytomegalovirus status from the catalog of TCR beta chain sequences, a statistical classification framework was built. Drawn from immuneACCESS, this table holds only the in-frame rearrangements with V and J called that TCRdb kept. Clones are partly lost; checked studies trace under half to an unresolved V gene and leave the rest unexplained. V and J calls and clone size follow that table, whereas D and trimming were derived from the DNA. Within this sample are roughly 260,000 clones, with nearly 90% of them counted one time only. Together, the top ten hold approximately 0.34% of the sample.

The donors belonged to the validation cohort of under 150 subjects, which was separate from the roughly 700-subject first cohort. With respect to this clone: Which antigen it targets is not known. No much larger clone exists at a distance of one base, and base qualities are not known.

What was sequenced was PBMCs. The sequence was obtained from a woman aged 18-29 years in good health and CMV-seronegative. Here the chain combines TRBV18 and TRBJ2-5; 5 matching bases give a weak D call of TRBD2. CDR3 region: CASSPLRVMETQYF. The base sequence is TGTGCCAGCTCACCTTTGCGGGTAATGGAGACCCAGTACTTC.